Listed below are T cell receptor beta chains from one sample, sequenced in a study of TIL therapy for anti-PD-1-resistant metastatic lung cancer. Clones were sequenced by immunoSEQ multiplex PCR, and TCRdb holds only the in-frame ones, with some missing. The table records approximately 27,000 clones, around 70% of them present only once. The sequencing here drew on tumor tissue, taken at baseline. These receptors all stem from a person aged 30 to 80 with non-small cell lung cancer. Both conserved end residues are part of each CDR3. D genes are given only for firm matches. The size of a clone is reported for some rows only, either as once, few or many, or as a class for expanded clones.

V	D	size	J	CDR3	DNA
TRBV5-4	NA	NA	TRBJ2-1	CASSFDGIREQFF	TGTGCCAGCAGCTTCGACGGGATTAGGGAGCAGTTCTTC
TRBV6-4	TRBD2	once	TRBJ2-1	CASSPLAGAYNEQFF	TGTGCCAGCAGTCCCCTAGCGGGAGCCTACAATGAGCAGTTCTTC
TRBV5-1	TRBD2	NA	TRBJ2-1	CASTAGTSGGGYNEQFF	TGCGCCAGCACCGCCGGGACTAGCGGGGGGGGATACAATGAGCAGTTCTTC
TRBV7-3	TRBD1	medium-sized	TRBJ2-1	CASSIIGQGNNEQFF	TGTGCCAGCAGCATAATAGGACAGGGGAACAATGAGCAGTTCTTC
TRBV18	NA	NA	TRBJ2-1	CASSPALFNEQFF	TGTGCCAGCTCACCAGCTCTATTCAATGAGCAGTTCTTC
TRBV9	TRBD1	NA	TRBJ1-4	CASSLRDRGNEKLFF	TGTGCCAGCAGCTTACGAGACAGGGGAAATGAAAAACTGTTTTTT
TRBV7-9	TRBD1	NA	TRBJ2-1	CASSLSSGTVTNEQFF	TGTGCCAGCAGCCTTTCATCCGGGACAGTCACAAATGAGCAGTTCTTC
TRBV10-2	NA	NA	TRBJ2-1	CASSGPQGGSYNEQFF	TGCGCCAGCAGTGGCCCGCAGGGGGGGTCCTACAATGAGCAGTTCTTC
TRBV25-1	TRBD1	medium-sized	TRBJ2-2	CASSGQGDTGELFF	TGTGCCAGCAGTGGACAGGGGGACACCGGGGAGCTGTTTTTT
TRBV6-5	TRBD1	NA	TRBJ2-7	CASSLRTGSSYEQYF	TGTGCCAGCAGTCTTAGGACAGGGAGCTCCTACGAGCAGTACTTC
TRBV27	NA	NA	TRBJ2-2	CASNFPRGELFF	TGTGCCAGCAATTTCCCGCGGGGGGAGCTGTTTTTT
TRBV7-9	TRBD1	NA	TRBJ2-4	CASSGQVANIQYF	TGTGCCAGCAGCGGACAGGTGGCGAACATTCAGTACTTC
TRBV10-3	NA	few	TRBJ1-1	CAITASTGGGNTEAFF	TGTGCCATCACTGCCTCGACAGGAGGGGGGAACACTGAAGCTTTCTTT
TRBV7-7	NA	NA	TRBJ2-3	CASSSSQSSTDTQYF	TGTGCTAGCAGCTCGTCTCAATCTAGCACAGATACGCAGTATTTT
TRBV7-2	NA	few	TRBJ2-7	CASSSLASSYEQYF	TGTGCCAGCAGCTCCTTAGCGAGCTCCTACGAGCAGTACTTC
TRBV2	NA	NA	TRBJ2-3	CASSNIRNTQYF	TGTGCCAGCAGTAACATCCGGAATACGCAGTATTTT
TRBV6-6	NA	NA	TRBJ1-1	CASSYGETNTEAFF	TGTGCCAGCAGTTACGGAGAGACCAACACTGAAGCTTTCTTT